This entry lists 15 T cell receptor beta chains sequenced from one sample in a study of control samples from healthy donors and cancer patients. The data were produced by immunoSEQ multiplex PCR, yet TCRdb's version contains in-frame clones alone and is incomplete. The sample has about 150,000 clones; approximately 94% are singletons. Sample: blood. The receptors stem from a man aged 35-49 years in good health.

The sample holds one count of this clone. The V call is TRBV5-4, the J call TRBJ1-4; the match to TRBD1 covers 8 bases. Germline V gene data show CDR1 as SGHNT and CDR2 as YYREEE (reference sequence). The V and J ends lost 4 bases and 7 bases, in that order; junction bases with no gene match: 6. CDR3 length equals 14 residues. CDR3 residues: CASSTDRGSEKLFF. CDR3 DNA sequence: TGTGCCAGCAGCACAGACAGGGGAAGTGAAAAACTGTTTTTT.

This clone has only one observation. The chain has TRBV2 and TRBJ1-2; the D is unclear. CDR3 length: 12 amino acids. The V end lost 9 bases, the J end lost 4 bases, and 12 bases lay between the germline ends. The germline CDR1 and CDR2 sequences are SNHLY and FYNNEI. The DNA for the CDR3 is TGTGCCAGTGGGAGGACTACCTATGGCTACACCTTC. Encoded protein: CASGRTTYGYTF.

V gene TRBV21-1 combines with J gene TRBJ2-5. TRBV21-1 is annotated as a pseudogene. The CDR3 length is 16 residues. This CDR3 reads CASSEGTPAGQETQYF. CDR3 in DNA: TGTGCCAGCAGCGAGGGGACGCCAGCCGGGCAAGAGACCCAGTACTTC.

The V gene is TRBV13, the J gene TRBJ1-2; a weak D match, TRBD1 (5 bases). This CDR3 has 15 amino acids. Trimming pared 5 bases from V and 4 bases from J, leaving 17 bases between. Germline loops: CDR1 PRHDT, CDR2 FYEKMQ (reference sequence). Here the CDR3 reads CASSPKPGLGYGYTF. The CDR3 nucleotides read TGTGCCAGCAGCCCAAAACCAGGGCTGGGCTATGGCTACACCTTC.

This chain connects TRBV21-1 to TRBJ2-1. TRBV21-1 is classified as a pseudogene. This CDR3 has 18 amino acids. CDR3 amino acids: CASSIISSPNKPDNEQFF. In nucleotides, the CDR3 is TGTGCCAGCAGCATAATTTCCAGCCCCAACAAGCCCGACAATGAGCAGTTCTTC.

The chain links TRBV11-3 to TRBJ1-1; no clear D gene. The CDR3 sequence is 14 residues long. The germline gives CDR1 SGHNT, CDR2 YENEEA. Between the trimmed V and J ends, which lost 0 bases and 9 bases, there was a span of 14 bases. Here the CDR3 reads CASSLDQTGVQAFF. The CDR3 DNA is TGTGCCAGCAGCTTAGACCAGACTGGGGTACAAGCTTTCTTT.

This chain connects TRBV6-5 to TRBJ1-5; weak D call: TRBD1 (5 bases). V was trimmed by 2 bases and J by 6 bases, leaving 11 bases between them. The CDR3 loop spans 14 amino acids. Looked up from germline, CDR1 is MNHEY and CDR2 is SVGAGI. CDR3 sequence reads: CASSYKGRGQPQHF. In nucleotides, the CDR3 is TGTGCCAGCAGTTACAAGGGGAGAGGTCAGCCCCAGCATTTT.

The rearrangement joins TRBV19 to TRBJ1-2; D may be TRBD1 (5 bases). Trimming cost V 10 bases and J 2 bases, with 14 bases left between them. The CDR3 consists of 13 residues. The germline V gene encodes CDR1 LNHDA and CDR2 SQIVND (reference sequence). In DNA form, the CDR3 reads TGTGCCACTTCACGGGGGAGAAACTATGGCTACACCTTC. This translates into CATSRGRNYGYTF.

This clone was counted a single time. The rearrangement uses TRBV6-5 and TRBJ1-6, with 9 bases fitting TRBD1. The CDR3 is 16 residues long. V shed 4 bases, J shed 9 bases, and the junction held 10 bases outside the gene matches. CDR1 is MNHEY and CDR2 is SVGAGI in the germline V gene. CDR3 DNA: TGTGCCAGCAGTTCATCGGGACAGGGTGTCAGTTCACCCCTCCACTTT. Translated: CASSSSGQGVSSPLHF.

The chain recombines TRBV7-2 with TRBJ1-1; D remains ambiguous. Between the trimmed V and J ends, which lost 0 bases and 6 bases, there was a span of 5 bases. CDR1 is SGHTA and CDR2 is FQGNSA in the germline V gene. The CDR3 covers 12 residues. This CDR3 reads CASSLAFAEAFF. CDR3 DNA sequence: TGTGCCAGCAGCTTAGCGTTCGCTGAAGCTTTCTTT.

Remarks on this clone: Other nucleotide sequences in the sample specify the same CDR3. The V gene is TRBV20-1, the J gene TRBJ2-7; tentative D call: TRBD2 (5 bases). The CDR3 runs to 11 residues. Looked up from germline, CDR1 is DFQATT and CDR2 is SNEGSKA (reference sequence). Trimming stripped 6 bases from V and 3 bases from J, with 9 bases between. In nucleotides, the CDR3 is TGCAGTGCCGGACGGGGCTACGAGCAGTACTTC. Protein: CSAGRGYEQYF.

V is TRBV7-9 and J is TRBJ1-1, with D possibly being TRBD1 (5 bases). V was trimmed by 7 bases and J by 1 base, leaving 13 bases between them. The germline CDR1 and CDR2 sequences are SEHNR and FQNEAQ (reference sequence). The CDR3 totals 14 residues. The CDR3 DNA is TGTGCCAGCAACACCCAGGGCGCGAACACTGAAGCTTTCTTT. This codes for CASNTQGANTEAFF.

CDR3 bases: TGTGCCAGCAGTGAATATAGGGGGAGCTCCTATAATTCACCCCTCCACTTT. This codes for CASSEYRGSSYNSPLHF. The V and J genes are TRBV25-1 and TRBJ1-6; D perhaps matches TRBD1 (6 bases). This CDR3 has 17 amino acids. Between the trimmed V and J ends, which lost 0 bases and 0 bases, there was a span of 9 bases. Germline V gene sequence: CDR1 MGHDK, CDR2 SYGVNS.

V is TRBV19 and J is TRBJ2-4; D is possibly TRBD1 (6 bases). V lost 4 bases to trimming and J lost 2 bases, with 9 bases between them. The CDR3 has 14 residues. The germline V gene has CDR1 LNHDA and CDR2 SQIVND (reference sequence). DNA of the CDR3: TGTGCCAGTAGTACGGGACACTCCAAAAACATTCAGTACTTC. It translates to CASSTGHSKNIQYF.

This clone appeared a single time. J is TRBJ2-1 and V is TRBV7-6; the D gene is possibly TRBD1 (6 bases). Trimming removed 5 bases at V and 2 bases at J, with 16 bases between. Germline V gene data show CDR1 as SGHVS and CDR2 as FNYEAQ. The CDR3 contains 16 residues. CDR3 region: CASSDRTDWAYNEQFF. The CDR3 coding sequence is TGTGCCAGCAGCGACCGGACAGATTGGGCCTACAATGAGCAGTTCTTC.